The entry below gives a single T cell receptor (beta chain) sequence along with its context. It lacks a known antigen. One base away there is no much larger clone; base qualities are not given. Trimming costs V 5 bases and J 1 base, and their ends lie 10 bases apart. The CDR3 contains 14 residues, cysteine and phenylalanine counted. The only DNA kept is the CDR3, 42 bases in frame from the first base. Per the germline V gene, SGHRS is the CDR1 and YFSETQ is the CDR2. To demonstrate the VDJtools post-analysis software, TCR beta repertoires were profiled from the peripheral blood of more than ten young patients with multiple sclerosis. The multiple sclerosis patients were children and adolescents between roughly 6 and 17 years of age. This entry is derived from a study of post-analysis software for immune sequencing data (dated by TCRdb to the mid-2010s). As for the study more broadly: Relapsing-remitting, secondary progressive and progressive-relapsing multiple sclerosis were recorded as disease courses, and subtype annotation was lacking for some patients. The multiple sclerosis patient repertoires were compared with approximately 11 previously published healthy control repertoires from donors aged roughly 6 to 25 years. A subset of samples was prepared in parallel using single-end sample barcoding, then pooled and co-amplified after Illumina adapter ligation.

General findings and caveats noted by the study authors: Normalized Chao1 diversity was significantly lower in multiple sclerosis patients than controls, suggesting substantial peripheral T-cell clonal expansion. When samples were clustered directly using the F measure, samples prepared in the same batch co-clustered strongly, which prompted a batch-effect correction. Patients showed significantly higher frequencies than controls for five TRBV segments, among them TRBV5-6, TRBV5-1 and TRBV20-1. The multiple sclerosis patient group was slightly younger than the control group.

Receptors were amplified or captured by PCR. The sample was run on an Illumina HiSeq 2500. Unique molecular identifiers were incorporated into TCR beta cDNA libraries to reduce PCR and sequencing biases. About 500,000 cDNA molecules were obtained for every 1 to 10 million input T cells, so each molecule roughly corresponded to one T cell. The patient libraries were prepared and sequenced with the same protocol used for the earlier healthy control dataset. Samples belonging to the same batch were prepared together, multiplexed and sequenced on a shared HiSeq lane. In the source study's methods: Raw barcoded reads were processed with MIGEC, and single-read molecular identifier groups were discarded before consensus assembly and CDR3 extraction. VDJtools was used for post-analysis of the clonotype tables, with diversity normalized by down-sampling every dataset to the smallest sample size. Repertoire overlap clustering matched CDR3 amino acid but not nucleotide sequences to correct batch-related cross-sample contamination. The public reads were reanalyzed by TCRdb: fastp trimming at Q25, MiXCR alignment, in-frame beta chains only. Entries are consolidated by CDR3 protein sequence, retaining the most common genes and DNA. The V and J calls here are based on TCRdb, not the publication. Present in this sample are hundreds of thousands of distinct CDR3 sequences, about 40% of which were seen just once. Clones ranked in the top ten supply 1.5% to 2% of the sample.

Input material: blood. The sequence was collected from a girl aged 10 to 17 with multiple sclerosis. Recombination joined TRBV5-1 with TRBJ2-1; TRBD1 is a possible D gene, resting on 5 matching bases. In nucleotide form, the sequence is TGCGCCAGCAGTGTGAGACAGTCCTACAATGAGCAGTTCTTC. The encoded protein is CASSVRQSYNEQFF.